The clone carrying this TCR beta chain was seen a single time. Its antigen is undetermined. The data originate from a study of cytomegalovirus exposure and HLA in healthy donors. Regarding the study as a whole: The study put some 150 TCR beta chains on its list as cytomegalovirus-associated. According to a subsequent analysis, TCR clusters identified in the first cohort showed a tendency to co-occur across the 120 validation repertoires.

This CDR3 comprises 15 residues. Germline V lookup: CDR1 LNHDA, CDR2 SQIVND (reference sequence). Trimming at V came to 7 bases and at J to 2 bases, leaving 5 bases not matched to a gene. The donors were members of the validation cohort, which comprised around 110 subjects and was separate from the first cohort of roughly 700 subjects. Profiled with immunoSEQ multiplex PCR; TCRdb holds only in-frame clones, not every one. The sample carries 70,000 to 75,000 clones, 94% recorded once. This chain links TRBV19 with TRBJ2-2; 9 nucleotides line up with TRBD2. This sequence originates from a woman younger than 35 in good health and CMV-seronegative. The sequenced sample was PBMCs. The CDR3 here is CASKRGGANTGELFF. The CDR3 coding sequence is TGTGCCAGTAAGCGCGGGGGGGCCAACACCGGGGAGCTGTTTTTT.